These 10 T cell receptor beta chains were sequenced from one sample in a study of tumor and adjacent non-tumor tissue in lung cancer. This sample's RNA came from whole unsorted tissue. A modified ARM-PCR protocol with three rounds of nested PCR amplified TCRbeta. TCRdb reprocessed the multiplex PCR reads via MiXCR and lists one record per CDR3 protein. Of around 140,000 distinct CDR3 sequences listed, around 65% were seen once; the top ten hold over 15%. Sequencing input: lung tumor tissue. All receptors derive from a man between 60 and 70 years old with small cell lung cancer.

J is TRBJ2-5 and V is TRBV5-1; D might be TRBD2 (6 bases). Trimming stripped 0 bases from V and 4 bases from J, with 10 bases between. This CDR3 region has 14 residues. CDR1 is SGHRS and CDR2 is YFSETQ in the germline V gene. The CDR3 loop is CASSLGGGRETQYF. In DNA, the CDR3 is TGCGCCAGCAGCTTGGGTGGAGGGAGAGAGACCCAGTACTTC.

With regard to this clonotype: Given a much more abundant clone one base away, this may be a read error. The V and J genes are TRBV20-1 and TRBJ2-4; D uncertain. The CDR3 runs to 12 residues. With 8 bases removed from V and 8 bases from J, the gap between germline ends came to 16 bases. Germline values: CDR1 DFQATT, CDR2 SNEGSKA (reference sequence). The CDR3 DNA is TGCAGTACTACCCCCCACGGTGACATTCAGTACTTC. Translated, it gives CSTTPHGDIQYF.

About this clonotype itself: This may arise from a read error, as a much more abundant clone is one base away. CDR3: CASTTGLGIPTEAFF. In DNA, the CDR3 is TGTGCCAGCACCACGGGACTGGGAATACCCACTGAAGCTTTCTTT. The rearrangement links TRBV6-1 to TRBJ1-1, with a weak D call TRBD1 (5 bases). V was clipped by 7 bases and J by 4 bases, with 19 bases between them. This CDR3 contains 15 residues. Germline loops: CDR1 MNHNS, CDR2 SASEGT.

This clonotype was seen many times. V gene TRBV20-1 combines with J gene TRBJ2-3; 15 bases are a match to TRBD2. Germline V lookup: CDR1 DFQATT, CDR2 SNEGSKA (reference sequence). The CDR3 is 20 residues long. Losses at the gene ends were 1 base for V and 0 bases for J; bases not matched to a gene: 11. The DNA of the CDR3 is TGCAGTGCTAGAGTCCCGGGACTAGCGGGAGGAACTACCAGCACAGATACGCAGTATTTT. Encoded protein: CSARVPGLAGGTTSTDTQYF.

On this clonotype itself: The conserved phenylalanine or tryptophan is not found at the CDR3 terminus, so this likely reflects a read error. It is unclear where the CDR3 begins or ends on the DNA, so no DNA is shown, and the CDR3 is as TCRdb lists it. The rearrangement uses TRBV6-2 or TRBV6-3 and TRBJ1-5; TRBD1 is the table's D call and was not checked against the DNA. The CDR3 is 15 residues long, counting both termini. Germline assignment: CDR1 MNHEY and CDR2 SVGEGT. CDR3: CASSTGATNNQPQHS.

As to this clonotype: The junction shows a germline mismatch at one end, possibly a read error. This chain joins TRBV12-5 and TRBJ2-1; 8 nucleotides agree with TRBD2. Germline V gene sequence: CDR1 LGHNT, CDR2 FRNRAP. This CDR3 contains 15 residues. The CDR3 coding sequence is TGTGCTAGTGGCCCCGGGGGGGCGGATTACAACGAGCAGTTCTTC. Protein product: CASGPGGADYNEQFF.

As for this clonotype: This sequence may be a read error, since a much larger clone differs from it by one base. This chain connects TRBV20-1 to TRBJ2-5, with unresolved D. CDR1 is DFQATT, CDR2 SNEGSKA, per germline (reference sequence). This CDR3 has 13 amino acids. With 2 bases removed from V and 5 bases from J, the gap between germline ends came to 12 bases. CDR3 DNA: TGCAGTGCTAGATCCCTGGAGTTTGAGACCCAGTACTTC. Its protein is CSARSLEFETQYF.

In its sample, this clonotype was seen many times. The V call is TRBV6-2 or TRBV6-3, the J call TRBJ1-5; possible D gene TRBD1, 6 bases. V lost 3 bases and J lost 0, with 18 bases in between. The CDR3 is 18 residues long. The germline V gene has CDR1 MNHEY and CDR2 SVGEGT. DNA of the CDR3: TGTGCCAGCAGTTATTCTCGACGGGACACTTATAGCAATCAGCCCCAGCATTTT. Its protein is CASSYSRRDTYSNQPQHF.

The chain links TRBV4-1 to TRBJ2-1; tentatively, D is TRBD1 (6 bases). Trimming shortened V by 0 bases and J by 4 bases, and 19 bases separated the two germline ends. The V gene's germline CDR1 is MGHRA and CDR2 YSYEKL. The CDR3 is 18 residues long. For the CDR3, the DNA is TGCGCCAGCAGCCAAGATCTCCTATCAGGGGCTGATTACAATGAGCAGTTCTTC. As protein: CASSQDLLSGADYNEQFF.

Worth noting for this clonotype: One base away lies a much larger clone, so this may be a sequencing read error. The chain links TRBV6-1 to TRBJ1-5, with unresolved D. V lost 6 bases and J 0 bases, leaving 12 bases between the germline ends. Germline values: CDR1 MNHNS, CDR2 SASEGT. The CDR3 consists of 15 residues. This CDR3 reads CASRPTSDSNQPQHF. CDR3 in DNA: TGTGCCAGCAGACCGACATCGGATAGCAATCAGCCCCAGCATTTT.